A single sample is the source of the 5 T cell receptor beta chains below, sequenced in a study of blood T cell repertoires in COVID-19. Some clones are missing from TCRdb's copy, which holds only in-frame ones; the method was immunoSEQ multiplex PCR. This table has almost 55,000 clones, around 78% appearing once. Input material: peripheral blood. The receptors originated from a human donor in a cohort sampled during active COVID-19.

This clone has only one observation. V usage is TRBV11-2 and J usage is TRBJ2-7; possibly TRBD2 for D (6 bases). Deletions cut 1 base from V and 7 bases from J, with 17 bases between. The germline CDR1 and CDR2 sequences are SGHAT and FQNNGV. This CDR3 is built from 15 residues. In DNA form, the CDR3 reads TGTGCCAGCAGCTTAGTGGCCAGGGAGGTGGGTGAGCAGTACTTC. Encoded protein: CASSLVAREVGEQYF.

V and J are TRBV6-4 and TRBJ2-1; 11 bases fit TRBD1. The V gene end was trimmed by 3 bases and the J gene end by 7 bases; junction bases not matched to a gene: 8. CDR3 length equals 16 residues. Germline loops: CDR1 MRHNA, CDR2 SNTAGT. DNA of the CDR3: TGTGCCAGCAGTGAAAGGGGACAGGGGGGAAAAAATGAGCAGTTCTTC. It encodes CASSERGQGGKNEQFF.

This sequence joins TRBV20-1 and TRBJ1-2; the D gene is possibly TRBD1 (6 bases). The CDR3 spans 11 residues. Germline V CDR1 and CDR2: DFQATT, SNEGSKA (reference sequence). V was trimmed by 5 bases and J by 5 bases, leaving 9 bases between them. The CDR3 sequence: CSADRTYGYTF. The DNA of the CDR3 is TGCAGTGCTGACAGGACTTATGGCTACACCTTC.

This clone was seen a handful of times. The chain couples TRBV12-5 to TRBJ2-1; 15 bases line up with TRBD2. CDR1 is LGHNT, CDR2 FRNRAP, per germline. V gave up 1 base and J gave up 6 bases; unmatched junction bases: 1. This CDR3 is built from 16 residues. The CDR3 DNA follows: TGTGCTAGTGGTTTGGGGACTAGCGGGGGGGCCAATGAGCAGTTCTTC. It is translated as CASGLGTSGGANEQFF.

V is TRBV18 and J is TRBJ2-5; 10 bases match TRBD2. This CDR3 has 14 amino acids. The V segment lost 3 bases and the J segment 7 bases; nucleotides outside the gene matches: 5. Germline V CDR1 and CDR2: KGHSH, LQKENI. The CDR3 region is CASSPGTSEGTQYF. The CDR3 region has the DNA TGTGCCAGCTCACCCGGGACTAGCGAGGGGACCCAGTACTTC.